These 16 T cell receptor beta chains share one sample of origin, sequenced in a study of T cell changes during pregnancy in multiple sclerosis. Sequencing was performed with immunoSEQ multiplex PCR; in TCRdb, only in-frame clones are kept and a portion is missing. The sample records about 98,000 clones, under 95% being singletons. This material consisted of peripheral blood, taken after pregnancy. The receptors were gathered from a female donor in good health, enrolled as a control in a pregnancy study.

The V gene is TRBV6-4, the J gene TRBJ1-6, with 8 nucleotides matching TRBD1. This CDR3 spans 15 amino acids. The ends lost 6 bases at V and 10 bases at J; junction bases unmatched: 11. Germline CDR1 and CDR2: MRHNA and SNTAGT. CDR3 sequence: CASRGQAMSGSPLHF. CDR3 bases: TGTGCCAGCAGGGGACAGGCGATGTCAGGGTCACCCCTCCACTTT.

The V call is TRBV5-1, the J call TRBJ1-2, with 9 bases lining up with TRBD1. V dropped 1 base and J dropped 8; count of bases not matched to a gene: 9. CDR1 and CDR2 (germline): SGHRS, YFSETQ. The CDR3 sequence is 15 residues long. The CDR3 sequence: CASSLIEQGAGGYTF. In DNA, the CDR3 is TGCGCCAGCAGCTTGATCGAACAGGGGGCGGGAGGCTACACCTTC.

CDR3 region: CATSRDPGGAFEKLFF. The CDR3 DNA sequence: TGTGCCACCAGCAGAGATCCGGGGGGCGCTTTTGAAAAACTGTTTTTT. The chain combines TRBV15 with TRBJ1-4, with D possibly matching TRBD1 (6 bases). V shed 0 bases and J shed 7 bases, with 15 bases lying between them. The CDR3 is made up of 16 amino acids. Germline lookup yields CDR1 LNHNV and CDR2 YYDKDF (reference sequence).

This rearrangement joins TRBV28 to TRBJ1-3; D call uncertain. This CDR3 region has 14 residues. V was trimmed by 7 bases and J by 4 bases, leaving 14 bases between them. CDR1 MDHEN and CDR2 SYDVKM come from the germline V gene. CDR3 nucleotides: TGTGCCAGCACCCACGGAGTGGCCGGAAACACCATATATTTT. As protein: CASTHGVAGNTIYF.

The V call is TRBV19, the J call TRBJ1-4; D unresolved. Germline V lookup: CDR1 LNHDA, CDR2 SQIVND (reference sequence). Deletions cut 6 bases from V and 0 bases from J, with 8 bases between. This CDR3 has 14 residues. Written as DNA, the CDR3 is TGTGCCAGTAGCATCCCAGCAACTAATGAAAAACTGTTTTTT. Its translation: CASSIPATNEKLFF.

This chain connects TRBV12-5 to TRBJ2-1; TRBD2 matches at 13 bases. CDR1 LGHNT and CDR2 FRNRAP come from the germline V gene. CDR3 length: 19 amino acids. Trimming took 2 bases from V and 6 from J; bases not matched to a gene: 13. The CDR3 sequence: CASGLSGNLGLAGVNEQFF. The CDR3 nucleotides are TGTGCTAGTGGTTTGTCCGGGAATCTAGGACTAGCGGGGGTCAATGAGCAGTTCTTC.

The rearrangement links TRBV11-1 to TRBJ2-7, with 11 bases aligning to TRBD2. The CDR3 has 15 residues. CDR1 SGHAT and CDR2 FQDESV come from the germline V gene (reference sequence). V was pared by 2 bases and J by 5 bases, with 5 bases of the junction left unmatched. This CDR3 reads CASSLIAGGPHEQYF. The CDR3 region has the DNA TGTGCCAGCAGCTTAATAGCGGGGGGGCCCCACGAGCAGTACTTC. The complete variable domain, with remaining parts taken from reference TRBV11-1 and TRBJ2-7, reads EAEVAQSPRYKITEKSQAVAFWCDPISGHATLYWYRQILGQGPELLVQFQDESVVDDSQLPKDRFSAERLKGVDSTLKIQPAELGDSAMYLCASSLIAGGPHEQYFGPGTRLTVT.

In this sample, this clone turned up a few times. The chain combines TRBV2 with TRBJ2-5; D is possibly TRBD1 (5 bases). This CDR3 is built from 12 residues. CDR1 SNHLY and CDR2 FYNNEI come from the germline V gene. Trimming took off 3 bases at V and 5 bases at J, with 7 bases between the two ends. The CDR3 here is CASSEDIETQYF. In DNA form, the CDR3 reads TGTGCCAGCAGTGAGGACATTGAGACCCAGTACTTC.

This chain uses TRBV29-1 with TRBJ2-5, with D unresolved. Trimming removed 2 bases at V and 5 bases at J, with 12 bases between. The CDR3 covers 13 residues. CDR1 and CDR2 from the germline V gene are SQVTM and ANQGSEA. In DNA, the CDR3 is TGCAGCGTTGAACCTTCGAGGTCGGAGACCCAGTACTTC. It specifies CSVEPSRSETQYF.

This clone was recorded once. The rearrangement uses TRBV14 and TRBJ2-3; 10 bases align to TRBD2. V lost 2 bases to trimming and J lost 3 bases; unmatched junction nucleotides: 8. Germline V gene lookup returns CDR1 SGHDN and CDR2 FVKESK. The CDR3 consists of 17 residues. In DNA, the CDR3 is TGTGCCAGCAGCCAACCCGAGACTAGCGGGTTGACAGATACGCAGTATTTT. This codes for CASSQPETSGLTDTQYF.

The chain is built from TRBV7-2 and TRBJ2-1, with 13 nucleotides matching TRBD2. Germline V lookup: CDR1 SGHTA, CDR2 FQGNSA. Unmatched junction bases numbered 1, after V lost 1 base and J lost 7 bases. The CDR3 length is 15 residues. This CDR3 reads CASSLELAGGNEQFF. CDR3 in DNA: TGTGCCAGCAGCTTAGAACTAGCGGGAGGGAATGAGCAGTTCTTC.

V usage is TRBV10-3 and J usage is TRBJ2-1; D is perhaps TRBD2 (5 bases). There are 15 residues in the CDR3. The germline gives CDR1 ENHRY, CDR2 SYGVKD. Trimming cost V 5 bases and J 7 bases, with 18 bases left between them. The CDR3 coding sequence is TGTGCCATCAGTAGCTTGCTGGCGGGTTATAATGAGCAGTTCTTC. Amino acids: CAISSLLAGYNEQFF.

Details on this clone: Mismatch with germline at one junction end may stem from a read error. This rearrangement joins TRBV7-2 to TRBJ2-1; possible D gene TRBD2, 6 bases. Germline assignment: CDR1 SGHTA and CDR2 FQGNSA. The CDR3 runs 14 residues. The CDR3 DNA sequence: TGTGCCAGCAGCCTAGCCGGGACTTCGAATGAGCAGTTCTTC. Translating it yields CASSLAGTSNEQFF.

The chain joins TRBV6-1 to TRBJ1-1, with unresolved D. This CDR3 region has 15 residues. Germline V gives CDR1 MNHNS, CDR2 SASEGT. V shed 6 bases and J shed 4 bases, with 18 bases lying between them. CDR3 amino acids: CASSPVGSRVTEAFF. The CDR3 DNA reads as TGTGCCAGCAGCCCAGTCGGGTCCAGAGTCACTGAAGCTTTCTTT.

There are a few counts of this clone. The chain uses TRBV6-1 and TRBJ1-1; 9 bases align to TRBD1. The germline gives CDR1 MNHNS, CDR2 SASEGT. The trim removed 10 bases at V and 0 bases at J, leaving 6 bases unmatched. This CDR3 comprises 14 residues. DNA of the CDR3: TGTGCCAAAAGACAGGGGGGGATGAACACTGAAGCTTTCTTT. Its protein is CAKRQGGMNTEAFF.

The chain combines TRBV18 with TRBJ2-1; possible D gene TRBD2, 6 bases. Germline lookup yields CDR1 KGHSH and CDR2 LQKENI. The ends were cut back, 8 bases at V and 4 bases at J, with 15 bases in the middle. The CDR3 is 14 residues long. The CDR3 nucleotides read TGTGCCAGCCGACGGTCGGAGGGGTACAATGAGCAGTTCTTC. Translating gives CASRRSEGYNEQFF.